Below, 18 T cell receptor beta chains from the same sample are listed, as sequenced in a study of shared clonotypes between healthy human individuals. Here immunoSEQ multiplex PCR was the method, and the copy in TCRdb shows in-frame clones only, minus some. The sample records around 1.5 million clones, approximately 98% being singletons. The sequencing sample was made of naive CD4+ T cells sorted from blood. Subset noted: CD45RA+ positively selected. The origin of the receptors is a man aged 25-40 years in good health.

V gene TRBV11-2 combines with J gene TRBJ2-1; 7 nucleotides align to TRBD2. The J segment lost 15 bases and the V segment lost 5 bases, leaving 10 bases of the junction unmatched. The CDR3 contains 12 residues. Looked up from germline, CDR1 is SGHAT and CDR2 is FQNNGV. The CDR3, as DNA: TGTGCCAGCAGCGAACGGGGGGAGGAAAGGTTCTTC. It yields the protein CASSERGEERFF.

The CDR3 DNA is TGTGCCAGTAGTATAGATCGGGGACAGACAGGGGAGGACGGGGAGCTGTTTTTT. Amino acids: CASSIDRGQTGEDGELFF. The V call is TRBV19, the J call TRBJ2-2, with 8 bases identical to TRBD1. The CDR3 has 18 amino acids. Trimming cost V 0 bases and J 7 bases; bases outside gene matches: 13. The germline gives CDR1 LNHDA, CDR2 SQIVND (reference sequence).

J is TRBJ1-4 and V is TRBV5-4; TRBD1 matches at 7 bases. Trimming cost V 0 bases and J 8 bases; bases outside gene matches: 7. CDR1 and CDR2 from the germline V gene are SGHNT and YYREEE (reference sequence). The CDR3 covers 15 residues. DNA of the CDR3: TGTGCCAGCAGCTTGGCCAGACAGGGTCAAGAAAAACTGTTTTTT. This gives the protein CASSLARQGQEKLFF.

The chain links TRBV5-4 to TRBJ2-7; 9 positions match TRBD1. The CDR3 runs 16 residues. Germline CDR1 and CDR2: SGHNT and YYREEE (reference sequence). With 2 bases clipped from V and 6 bases from J, the junction kept 12 bases outside the gene matches. The DNA of the CDR3 is TGTGCCAGCAGCTTCCCCCCCGGGACAGGGTCAGGCGAGCAGTACTTC. Protein product: CASSFPPGTGSGEQYF.

The gene calls are TRBV7-8 and TRBJ1-5, with D unclear. The CDR3 runs 15 residues. V was clipped by 5 bases and J by 2 bases, with 13 bases between them. The germline CDR1 and CDR2 sequences are SGHVS and FQNEAQ. The CDR3 region is CASSPDWGGNQPQHF. In DNA, the CDR3 is TGTGCCAGCAGCCCGGACTGGGGAGGCAATCAGCCCCAGCATTTT.

The V and J genes are TRBV5-4 and TRBJ2-5, with unresolved D. Trimming stripped 0 bases from V and 2 bases from J, with 8 bases between. This CDR3 spans 14 amino acids. The germline V gene encodes CDR1 SGHNT and CDR2 YYREEE (reference sequence). The DNA for the CDR3 is TGTGCCAGCAGCTTGGAAAGGGTACAAGAGACCCAGTACTTC. Protein: CASSLERVQETQYF.

This chain links TRBV29-1 with TRBJ2-5; TRBD1 matches at 9 bases. The CDR3 contains 14 residues. J gave up 4 bases and V 5 bases, and 8 bases lay outside the gene matches. The germline gives CDR1 SQVTM, CDR2 ANQGSEA. CDR3 sequence (DNA): TGCAGCGTTAGGCCAGGGACAGGGAGAGAGACCCAGTACTTC. Translating it yields CSVRPGTGRETQYF.

This chain connects TRBV5-5 to TRBJ2-5; D is uncertain. Germline V lookup: CDR1 SGHKS, CDR2 YYEKEE (reference sequence). With 0 bases removed from V and 5 bases from J, the gap between germline ends came to 5 bases. The CDR3 runs to 12 residues. The chain's CDR3 is CASSLEWETQYF. As DNA, the CDR3 is TGTGCCAGCAGCTTGGAATGGGAGACCCAGTACTTC. Variable domain in full (rest from reference TRBV5-5 and TRBJ2-5): DAGVTQSPTHLIKTRGQQVTLRCSPISGHKSVSWYQQVLGQGPQFIFQYYEKEERGRGNFPDRFSARQFPNYSSELNVNALLLGDSALYLCASSLEWETQYFGPGTRLLVL.

V usage is TRBV7-3 and J usage is TRBJ2-1, with 7 bases lining up with TRBD2. The CDR3 loop spans 16 amino acids. Germline V gene data show CDR1 as SGHTA and CDR2 as FQGTGA. The ends lost 4 bases at V and 2 bases at J; junction bases unmatched: 8. CDR3 DNA: TGTGCCAGCAGCTCACGCGGGAGCTCGACCTACAATGAGCAGTTCTTC. Amino acids: CASSSRGSSTYNEQFF.

The genes are TRBV10-1 and TRBJ1-4, with TRBD1 as a possible D gene (6 bases). Trimming removed 6 bases from V and 11 bases from J, with 16 bases in between. This CDR3 spans 13 amino acids. Germline values: CDR1 WNHNN, CDR2 SYGVQD (reference sequence). This CDR3 is CASSANQGSKLFF. The CDR3 bases are TGCGCCAGCAGCGCTAACCAGGGGAGTAAACTGTTTTTT.

The chain couples TRBV6-6 to TRBJ1-5; D is unclear. The CDR3 runs 13 residues. Trimming took off 5 bases at V and 5 bases at J, with 10 bases between the two ends. Germline V gene lookup returns CDR1 MNHNY and CDR2 SVGAGI (reference sequence). The CDR3 protein is CASSPRADQPQHF. CDR3 DNA sequence: TGTGCCAGCAGTCCCCGAGCAGATCAGCCCCAGCATTTT.

The chain couples TRBV5-1 to TRBJ2-7, with TRBD1 as a possible D gene (6 bases). The length of the CDR3 is 14 residues. Germline-derived CDR1 and CDR2 are SGHRS and YFSETQ. With 0 bases removed from V and 6 bases from J, the gap between germline ends came to 13 bases. CDR3: CASSLDRAPSEQYF. The CDR3 DNA is TGCGCCAGCAGCTTGGACAGGGCCCCCTCCGAGCAGTACTTC.

The chain couples TRBV13 to TRBJ2-4; 10 nucleotides match TRBD2. CDR1 PRHDT and CDR2 FYEKMQ come from the germline V gene (reference sequence). V lost 5 bases and J lost 8; bases outside the gene matches: 18. The CDR3 is made up of 18 amino acids. The CDR3 loop reads CASSLLIAGGPEEDIQYF. DNA for the CDR3: TGTGCCAGCAGCCTCCTTATAGCGGGAGGACCGGAGGAAGACATTCAGTACTTC.

This clone appeared a single time. The V call is TRBV10-2, the J call TRBJ2-7; D call uncertain. This CDR3 is 14 amino acids long. V dropped 6 bases and J dropped 4 bases, with 16 bases sitting between them. Germline V gives CDR1 WSHSY, CDR2 SAAADI. CDR3 region: CASSRAVPPYEQYF. The CDR3 DNA reads TGCGCCAGCAGCCGAGCAGTACCACCTTACGAGCAGTACTTC.

V is TRBV6-1 and J is TRBJ2-2; the D gene could be TRBD1 or TRBD2 (5 bases each). Deletions cut 7 bases from V and 2 bases from J, with 14 bases between. Germline V lookup: CDR1 MNHNS, CDR2 SASEGT. The CDR3 is made up of 15 amino acids. For the CDR3, the DNA is TGTGCCAGCACCATAAATGGGGGAAACACCGGGGAGCTGTTTTTT. It is translated as CASTINGGNTGELFF.

The rearrangement uses TRBV5-1 and TRBJ1-1, with D possibly TRBD1 on 5 matching bases. This CDR3 is built from 13 residues. Trimming cost V 9 bases and J 2 bases, with 14 bases left between them. Germline V lookup: CDR1 SGHRS, CDR2 YFSETQ. CDR3 amino acids: CATSTEINTEAFF. The CDR3 bases are TGCGCCACTTCGACAGAAATAAACACTGAAGCTTTCTTT.

V is TRBV6-1 and J is TRBJ2-5, with 10 nucleotides matching TRBD2. CDR1 and CDR2 (germline): MNHNS, SASEGT. V was pared by 3 bases and J by 5 bases, with 9 bases of the junction left unmatched. There are 16 residues in the CDR3. The CDR3 here is CASSDWPSGSRETQYF. The CDR3, as DNA: TGTGCCAGCAGTGATTGGCCTAGCGGGAGTAGGGAGACCCAGTACTTC.

The CDR3 DNA sequence: TGTGCCAGCAGTTTGGCGGGAGAGCTGAACGAGCAGTACTTC. Translating gives CASSLAGELNEQYF. This chain joins TRBV27 and TRBJ2-7; 7 bases line up with TRBD2. CDR3 length equals 14 residues. The V gene end was trimmed by 3 bases and the J gene end by 5 bases; junction bases not matched to a gene: 7. Germline V gives CDR1 MNHEY, CDR2 SMNVEV (reference sequence).